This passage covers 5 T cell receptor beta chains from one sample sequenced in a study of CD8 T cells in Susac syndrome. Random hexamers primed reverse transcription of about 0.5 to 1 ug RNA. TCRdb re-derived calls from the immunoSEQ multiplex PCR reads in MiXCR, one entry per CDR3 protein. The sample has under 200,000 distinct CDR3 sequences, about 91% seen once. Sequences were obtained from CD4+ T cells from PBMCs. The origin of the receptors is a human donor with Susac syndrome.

The CDR3: CASTHTGNTGELFF. CDR3 nucleotide sequence: TGTGCCAGCACACATACAGGAAACACCGGGGAGCTGTTTTTT. The V and J genes are TRBV6-2 or TRBV6-3 and TRBJ2-2, with a weak D call TRBD1 (5 bases). This CDR3 contains 14 residues. In germline, CDR1 is MNHEY, CDR2 SVGEGT. The ends were cut back, 7 bases at V and 2 bases at J, with 11 bases in the middle.

In nucleotides, the CDR3 is TGTGCCAGCAGACATTCACATGCGCGGACCACGCAAGAGACCCAGTACTTC. It is translated as CASRHSHARTTQETQYF. The gene calls are TRBV7-6 and TRBJ2-5; no reliable D call. V lost 6 bases and J 2 bases, leaving 22 bases between the germline ends. Germline V gives CDR1 SGHVS, CDR2 FNYEAQ. The CDR3 runs 17 residues.

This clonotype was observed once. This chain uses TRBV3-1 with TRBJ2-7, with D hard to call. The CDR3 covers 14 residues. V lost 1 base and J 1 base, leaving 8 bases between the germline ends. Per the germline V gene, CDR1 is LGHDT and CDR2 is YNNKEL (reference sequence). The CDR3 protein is CASSQVSESYEQYF. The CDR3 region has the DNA TGTGCCAGCAGCCAAGTTTCTGAGTCCTACGAGCAGTACTTC.

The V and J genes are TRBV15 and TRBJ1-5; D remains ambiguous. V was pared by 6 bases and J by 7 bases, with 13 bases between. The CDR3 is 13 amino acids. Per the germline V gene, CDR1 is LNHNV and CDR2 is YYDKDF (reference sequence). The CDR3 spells CATSSLGPQPQHF. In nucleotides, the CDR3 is TGTGCCACCAGTTCCCTTGGACCCCAGCCCCAGCATTTT.

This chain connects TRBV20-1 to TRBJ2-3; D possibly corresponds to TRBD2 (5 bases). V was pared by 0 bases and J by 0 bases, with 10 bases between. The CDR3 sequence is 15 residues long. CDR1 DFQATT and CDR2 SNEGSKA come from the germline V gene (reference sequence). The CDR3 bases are TGCAGTGCTAGAGATGGTAGCGTAAGCACAGATACGCAGTATTTT. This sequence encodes CSARDGSVSTDTQYF.